The 10 T cell receptor beta chains below all came from one sample that was sequenced in a study of T cells in localized non-small cell lung cancer. This table comes from immunoSEQ multiplex PCR, and its TCRdb copy is limited to in-frame clones, with some not included. The sample has 70,000 to 75,000 clones, around 84% seen once. The specimen comprised peripheral blood, sampled before any cancer treatment. The receptors here all came from a female donor over 55 with stage I lung adenocarcinoma.

The J gene is TRBJ1-5, the V gene TRBV6-5; D possibly corresponds to TRBD1 (6 bases). Trimming cost V 6 bases and J 4 bases, with 7 bases left between them. The germline V gene has CDR1 MNHEY and CDR2 SVGAGI. The length of the CDR3 is 12 residues. In nucleotides, the CDR3 is TGTGCCAGCAGGAGGGGGAATCAGCCCCAGCATTTT. Its translation: CASRRGNQPQHF.

The chain has TRBV7-2 and TRBJ2-1; 9 bases line up with TRBD2. V was clipped by 2 bases and J by 2 bases; unmatched bases: 10. The germline gives CDR1 SGHTA, CDR2 FQGNSA. This CDR3 is 18 amino acids long. Here the CDR3 DNA reads TGTGCCAGCAGCTTACCACTAGCGGGCCGAACGACCTACAATGAGCAGTTCTTC. It translates to CASSLPLAGRTTYNEQFF.

The chain uses TRBV9 and TRBJ2-2; D possibly corresponds to TRBD1 (6 bases). Germline lookup yields CDR1 SGDLS and CDR2 YYNGEE. Trimming pared 4 bases from V and 3 bases from J, leaving 10 bases between. This CDR3 is 14 amino acids long. The CDR3 sequence is CASSPGQYTGELFF. The CDR3 DNA reads as TGTGCCAGCAGCCCCGGACAGTACACCGGGGAGCTGTTTTTT.

The chain is built from TRBV6-5 and TRBJ2-1; D is uncertain. The germline V and J ends were trimmed by 4 bases and 2 bases, with 15 bases remaining between them. The CDR3 is made up of 16 amino acids. Germline V gives CDR1 MNHEY, CDR2 SVGAGI. DNA of the CDR3: TGTGCCAGCAGTTTATTGGCGCCCCCCCCCTACAATGAGCAGTTCTTC. Translating it yields CASSLLAPPPYNEQFF.

The chain links TRBV4-3 to TRBJ2-7, with D tentatively TRBD1 (6 bases). The V gene's germline CDR1 is LGHNA and CDR2 YSLEER. V shed 8 bases and J shed 9 bases, with 23 bases lying between them. The CDR3 is made up of 14 amino acids. The DNA of the CDR3 is TGCGCCAGCCGATGCCCCGGGACACCGTCCCGGCAGTACTTC. It translates to CASRCPGTPSRQYF.

J is TRBJ2-5 and V is TRBV7-9; TRBD1 matches 8 bases. The CDR3 consists of 14 residues. Germline CDR1 reads SEHNR; CDR2 reads FQNEAQ (reference sequence). Trimming removed 5 bases from V and 5 bases from J; junction bases left unmatched: 7. CDR3 coding DNA: TGTGCCAGCAGCCGAGGACAGGGTGTGGAGACCCAGTACTTC. It yields the protein CASSRGQGVETQYF.

J is TRBJ1-2 and V is TRBV1; no DNA check was done on the table's D call, TRBD1. TRBV1 represents a pseudogene. The CDR3 is made up of 15 amino acids. The CDR3 protein is CTSSPPGHPNYGYTF. Here the CDR3 DNA reads TGCACCAGCAGCCCTCCAGGACACCCAAACTATGGCTACACCTTC.

This chain uses TRBV29-1 with TRBJ1-1; 7 bases map to TRBD1. The CDR3 is made up of 13 amino acids. Losses at the gene ends were 8 bases for V and 3 bases for J; bases not matched to a gene: 9. CDR1 is SQVTM, CDR2 ANQGSEA, per germline. The CDR3: CSSRDSKHTEAFF. The DNA for the CDR3 is TGCAGCTCCCGGGACAGTAAACACACTGAAGCTTTCTTT.

V usage is TRBV9 and J usage is TRBJ2-7, with 13 bases fitting TRBD2. With V trimmed by 4 bases and J by 6 bases, 10 bases remained unmatched. Germline CDR1 reads SGDLS; CDR2 reads YYNGEE. The CDR3 length is 16 residues. CDR3 sequence: CASSPRTSGRESEQYF. For the CDR3, the DNA is TGTGCCAGCAGCCCACGGACTAGCGGGAGAGAAAGCGAGCAGTACTTC.

The V call is TRBV6-5, the J call TRBJ1-1; D is possibly TRBD1 (6 bases). V gave up 4 bases and J gave up 0 bases, with 9 bases separating them. CDR3 size: 14 residues. Germline V gene sequence: CDR1 MNHEY, CDR2 SVGAGI. CDR3 nucleotide sequence: TGTGCCAGCAGTTGGACAGTCATGAACACTGAAGCTTTCTTT. This translates into CASSWTVMNTEAFF.